This T cell receptor beta chain was obtained from a study of shared clonotypes between healthy human individuals. Background on the study: Per donor, three plates held CD4 naive cells, three held CD4 memory, two held CD8 naive and one held CD8 memory. Study-wide points: Owing to a small donor count, the genetic and exposure-history diversity represented was limited. Estimated clonotype richness was generally higher in naive than memory subsets.

In the sorted-subset replicate PCRs, 200 ng DNA, 25,000 to 30,000 T cell genomes, was used. Clones were sequenced by immunoSEQ multiplex PCR, and TCRdb holds only the in-frame ones, with some missing. The sample has 2.3 million or so clones, roughly 93% seen once; the top ten hold about 0.41%. A word on this clone: The antigen is not known.

Sequenced: naive CD4+ T cells from PBMCs. Subset reported: CD45RA+ positively selected. The receptor was isolated from a man aged 18 to 29 in good health. Some clones in this sample may be carry-over from other donors' samples.

This CDR3 reads CASSLGEGSNYGYTF. The CDR3 DNA follows: TGTGCCAGCTCACTCGGTGAGGGGAGTAACTATGGCTACACCTTC. This chain links TRBV18 with TRBJ1-2, with D perhaps TRBD1 (5 bases). The CDR3 contains 15 residues. Germline assignment: CDR1 KGHSH and CDR2 LQKENI. Between the trimmed V and J ends, which lost 4 bases and 1 base, there was a span of 13 bases.